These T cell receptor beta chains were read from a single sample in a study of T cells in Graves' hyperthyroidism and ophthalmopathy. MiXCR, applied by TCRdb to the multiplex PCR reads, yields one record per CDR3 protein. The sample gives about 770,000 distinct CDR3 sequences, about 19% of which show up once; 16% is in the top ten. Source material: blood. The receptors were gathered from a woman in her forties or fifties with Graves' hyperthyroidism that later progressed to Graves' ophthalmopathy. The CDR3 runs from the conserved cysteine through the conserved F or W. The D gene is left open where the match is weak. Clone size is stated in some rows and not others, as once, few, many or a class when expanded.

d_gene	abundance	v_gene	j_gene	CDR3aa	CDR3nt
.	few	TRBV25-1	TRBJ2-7	CASSDADYEQYF	TGTGCCAGCAGTGACGCGGACTACGAGCAGTACTTC
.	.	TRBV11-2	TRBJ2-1	CASTWEPGYNEQFF	TGTGCCAGCACGTGGGAGCCGGGCTACAATGAGCAGTTCTTC
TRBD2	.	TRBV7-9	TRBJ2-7	CASILPGTREQYF	TGTGCCAGCATCCTCCCGGGGACTAGGGAGCAGTACTTC
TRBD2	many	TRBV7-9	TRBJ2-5	CASSRPAGDQETQYF	TGTGCCAGCAGCCGTCCCGCGGGGGACCAAGAGACCCAGTACTTC
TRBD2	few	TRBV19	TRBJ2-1	CASNSGGANEQFF	TGTGCCAGTAATAGCGGGGGGGCGAATGAGCAGTTCTTC
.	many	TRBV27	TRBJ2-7	CASSLRQDGTYEQYF	TGTGCCAGCAGTTTAAGACAGGACGGCACCTACGAGCAGTACTTC
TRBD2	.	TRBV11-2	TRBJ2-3	CASSLGGLAGETDTQYF	TGTGCCAGCAGCTTAGGGGGACTAGCGGGGGAGACAGATACGCAGTATTTT
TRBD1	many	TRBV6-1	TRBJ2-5	CASRTTGAQETQYF	TGTGCCAGCAGAACGACAGGGGCTCAAGAGACCCAGTACTTC
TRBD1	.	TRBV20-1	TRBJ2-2	CSARVSGGLNTGELFF	TGCAGTGCTAGAGTATCAGGGGGCCTAAACACCGGGGAGCTGTTTTTT
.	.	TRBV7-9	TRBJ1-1	CASSLARVYTEAFF	TGTGCCAGCAGCTTAGCCAGGGTTTACACTGAAGCTTTCTTT
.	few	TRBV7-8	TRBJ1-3	CASSTIDRLPGNTIYF	TGTGCCAGCAGCACCATCGACAGGCTCCCTGGAAACACCATATATTTT
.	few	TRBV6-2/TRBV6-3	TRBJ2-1	CASSYPVGAPYYNEQFF	TGTGCCAGCAGTTACCCAGTGGGGGCCCCTTACTACAATGAGCAGTTCTTC
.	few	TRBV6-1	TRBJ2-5	CASSPNRARSTSQYF	TGTGCCAGCAGCCCAAACAGGGCACGGTCGACTTCCCAGTACTTC
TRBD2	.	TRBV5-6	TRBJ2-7	CASLAGVAYEQYF	TGTGCCAGTTTAGCGGGGGTGGCCTACGAGCAGTACTTC
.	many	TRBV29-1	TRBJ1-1	CSVGYKGRMNTEAFF	TGCAGCGTTGGGTACAAGGGCCGGATGAACACTGAAGCTTTCTTT
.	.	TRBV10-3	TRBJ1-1	CAISETAAGTEAFF	TGTGCCATCAGTGAGACCGCAGCAGGGACTGAAGCTTTCTTT
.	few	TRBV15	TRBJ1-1	CATSRDDRDTEAFF	TGTGCCACCAGCAGAGACGACAGAGACACTGAAGCTTTCTTT
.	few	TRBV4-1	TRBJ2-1	CASSQDMAELYNEQFF	TGCGCCAGCAGCCAAGATATGGCAGAATTATACAATGAGCAGTTCTTC
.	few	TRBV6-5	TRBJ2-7	CASSYSARFREQYF	TGTGCCAGCAGTTACTCGGCTAGGTTTCGCGAGCAGTACTTC
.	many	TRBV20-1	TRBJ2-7	CSARDWGNPPYEQYF	TGCAGTGCTAGAGATTGGGGGAACCCTCCCTACGAGCAGTACTTC
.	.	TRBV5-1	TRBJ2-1	CASSLVGGRRFF	TGCGCCAGCAGCTTGGTTGGTGGGAGGCGGTTCTTC
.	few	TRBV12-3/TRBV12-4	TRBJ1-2	CASRNDGRLNGYTF	TGTGCCAGCAGAAACGATGGACGTCTCAATGGCTACACCTTC
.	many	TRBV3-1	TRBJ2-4	CASSQGRVAKNIQYF	TGTGCCAGCAGCCAAGGCAGGGTAGCCAAAAACATTCAGTACTTC
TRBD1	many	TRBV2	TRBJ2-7	CASTPTGGEYEQYF	TGTGCCAGCACCCCAACAGGGGGCGAGTACGAGCAGTACTTC
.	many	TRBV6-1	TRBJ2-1	CASSDPDRVGAGDSYNEQFF	TGTGCCAGCAGTGACCCAGACAGGGTCGGAGCGGGCGACTCCTACAATGAGCAGTTCTTC
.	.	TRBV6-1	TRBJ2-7	CASSARDRTSYEQYF	TGTGCCAGCAGTGCCCGGGACCGTACCTCCTACGAGCAGTACTTC
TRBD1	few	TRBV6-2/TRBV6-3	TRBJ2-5	CASSSAPDRGVRETQYF	TGTGCCAGCAGTTCCGCCCCGGACAGGGGCGTGCGGGAGACCCAGTACTTC
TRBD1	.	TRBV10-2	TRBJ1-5	CASSEFLLQGAGQPQHF	TGCGCCAGCAGTGAGTTCCTCCTACAGGGGGCAGGTCAGCCCCAGCATTTT
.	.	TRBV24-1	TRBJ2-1	CATSDFGERPNNEQFF	TGTGCCACCAGTGATTTCGGGGAAAGACCCAACAATGAGCAGTTCTTC
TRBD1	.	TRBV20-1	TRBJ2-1	CSAKETGGNEQFF	TGCAGTGCTAAAGAGACAGGGGGTAATGAGCAGTTCTTC
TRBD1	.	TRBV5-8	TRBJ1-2	CASSTSTGAWYGYTF	TGTGCCAGCAGCACTTCGACAGGGGCATGGTATGGCTACACCTTC
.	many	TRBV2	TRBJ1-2	CASSEWGRGYTF	TGTGCCAGCAGTGAGTGGGGACGTGGCTACACCTTC
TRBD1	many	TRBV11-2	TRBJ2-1	CASSATGTGDPRGSYNEQFF	TGTGCCAGCAGCGCGACCGGGACAGGGGACCCCCGGGGGTCCTACAATGAGCAGTTCTTC
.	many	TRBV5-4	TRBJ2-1	CASSSNDGPSYNEQFF	TGTGCCAGCAGCTCGAATGACGGCCCCTCCTACAATGAGCAGTTCTTC
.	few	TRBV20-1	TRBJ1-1	CSASPQENTEAFF	TGCAGTGCTAGTCCACAGGAGAACACTGAAGCTTTCTTT
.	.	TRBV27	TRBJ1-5	CASSLGAPTGSQPQHF	TGTGCCAGCAGTTTAGGGGCCCCAACGGGTAGTCAGCCCCAGCATTTT
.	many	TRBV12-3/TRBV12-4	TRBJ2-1	CASTETRLGEQFF	TGTGCCAGCACCGAAACTAGGCTTGGTGAGCAGTTCTTC
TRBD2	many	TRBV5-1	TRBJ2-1	CASSPGTSRTYNEQFF	TGCGCCAGCAGCCCGGGGACTAGTCGAACCTACAATGAGCAGTTCTTC
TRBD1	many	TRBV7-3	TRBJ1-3	CASSLTGAGNTIYF	TGTGCCAGCAGCCTGACAGGGGCTGGAAACACCATATATTTT
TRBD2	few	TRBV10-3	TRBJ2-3	CATGASGGTAADTQYF	TGTGCCACCGGGGCTAGCGGGGGGACCGCCGCAGATACGCAGTATTTT
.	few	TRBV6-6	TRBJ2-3	CASSYYRQSTDTQYF	TGTGCCAGCAGTTACTATAGACAAAGCACAGATACGCAGTATTTT
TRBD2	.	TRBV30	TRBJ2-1	CAWGLAFSYNEQFF	TGTGCCTGGGGACTAGCGTTCTCCTACAATGAGCAGTTCTTC
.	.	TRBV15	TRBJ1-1	CATRRNLNTEAFF	TGTGCCACCAGACGGAATTTGAACACTGAAGCTTTCTTT
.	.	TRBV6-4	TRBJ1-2	CASSEQGGGNYGYTF	TGTGCCAGCAGTGAACAGGGCGGAGGAAACTATGGCTACACCTTC
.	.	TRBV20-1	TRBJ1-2	CSARDEGRYGYTF	TGCAGTGCTAGAGACGAGGGGCGGTATGGCTACACCTTC
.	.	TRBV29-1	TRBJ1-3	CSVGVQGLGNTIYF	TGCAGCGTTGGTGTTCAGGGGTTGGGAAACACCATATATTTT
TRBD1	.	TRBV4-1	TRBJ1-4	CASSQGTGGGEKLFF	TGCGCCAGCAGCCAAGGGACAGGGGGGGGTGAAAAACTGTTTTTT
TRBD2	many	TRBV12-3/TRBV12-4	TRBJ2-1	CASSRLAGGPNEQFF	TGTGCCAGCAGTCGGCTAGCGGGGGGCCCCAATGAGCAGTTCTTC
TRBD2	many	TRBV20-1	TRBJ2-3	CSAKTSGPTDTQYF	TGCAGTGCTAAGACTAGCGGGCCCACAGATACGCAGTATTTT